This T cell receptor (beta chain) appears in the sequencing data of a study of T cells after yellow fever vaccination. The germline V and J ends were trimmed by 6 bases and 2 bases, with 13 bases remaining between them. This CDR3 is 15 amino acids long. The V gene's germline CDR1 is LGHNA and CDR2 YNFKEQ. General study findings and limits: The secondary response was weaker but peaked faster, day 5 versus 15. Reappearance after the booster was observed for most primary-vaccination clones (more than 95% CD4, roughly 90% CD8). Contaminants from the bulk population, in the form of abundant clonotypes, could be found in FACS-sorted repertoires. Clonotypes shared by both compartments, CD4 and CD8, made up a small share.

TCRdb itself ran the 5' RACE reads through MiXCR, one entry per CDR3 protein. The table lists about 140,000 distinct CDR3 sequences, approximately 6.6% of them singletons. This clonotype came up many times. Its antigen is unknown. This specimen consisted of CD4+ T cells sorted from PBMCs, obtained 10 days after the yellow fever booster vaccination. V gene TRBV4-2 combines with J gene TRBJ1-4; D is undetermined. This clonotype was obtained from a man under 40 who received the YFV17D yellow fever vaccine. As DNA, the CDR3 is TGTGCCAGCAGATCCGGTAGGGAGACTAATGAAAAACTGTTTTTT. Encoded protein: CASRSGRETNEKLFF.